One sample yielded the 25 T cell receptor beta chains listed below, sequenced in a study of cytomegalovirus exposure and HLA in healthy donors. Use of 60 Vbeta and 13 Jbeta primers characterized the PCR. This table comes from immunoSEQ multiplex PCR, and its TCRdb copy is limited to in-frame clones, with some not included. The sample records roughly 230,000 clones, 80% to 95% being singletons. The sequenced sample was PBMCs. The receptor set was obtained from a girl aged 2 to 9 in good health and CMV-seronegative.

J is TRBJ1-2 and V is TRBV7-2; the D gene is possibly TRBD1 (6 bases). Trimming removed 0 bases at V and 4 bases at J, with 12 bases between. The CDR3 contains 15 residues. Germline V lookup: CDR1 SGHTA, CDR2 FQGNSA. The CDR3 protein is CASSLARGGIYGYTF. CDR3 in DNA: TGTGCCAGCAGCTTAGCGCGGGGGGGCATCTATGGCTACACCTTC.

The rearrangement joins TRBV6-1 to TRBJ2-2, with D tentatively TRBD1 (6 bases). CDR1 MNHNS and CDR2 SASEGT come from the germline V gene. Between the trimmed V and J ends, which lost 3 bases and 8 bases, there was a span of 16 bases. CDR3 size: 15 residues. The CDR3 protein is CASSEARGLGGELFF. CDR3 sequence (DNA): TGTGCCAGCAGTGAGGCCAGGGGATTGGGTGGGGAGCTGTTTTTT.

In DNA, the CDR3 is TGTGCCACCAGGGATTTTGAGGGCGGGGAGCTGTTTTTT. It specifies CATRDFEGGELFF. This sequence joins TRBV10-3 and TRBJ2-2; D may match TRBD1 or TRBD2 (5 bases each). Trimming left V 10 bases short and J 7 bases short, with 16 bases between. The CDR3 is 13 residues long. Germline V gene sequence: CDR1 ENHRY, CDR2 SYGVKD.

The chain combines TRBV5-1 with TRBJ2-1, with TRBD1 as a possible D gene (5 bases). This CDR3 region has 16 residues. V lost 3 bases and J 2 bases, leaving 15 bases between the germline ends. The V gene's germline CDR1 is SGHRS and CDR2 YFSETQ. CDR3 bases: TGCGCCAGCAGCTCTTCGACAGTGCTTCCCTACAATGAGCAGTTCTTC. Its protein is CASSSSTVLPYNEQFF.

The V and J genes are TRBV7-9 and TRBJ1-2; D is uncertain. Germline V gene data show CDR1 as SEHNR and CDR2 as FQNEAQ (reference sequence). This CDR3 spans 13 amino acids. V was cut by 3 bases and J by 4 bases, with 9 bases left in between. CDR3 in amino acids: CASSFDPGYGYTF. CDR3 bases: TGTGCCAGCAGCTTCGATCCGGGCTATGGCTACACCTTC.

The chain combines TRBV5-4 with TRBJ2-3; D is unclear. V gave up 0 bases and J gave up 1 base, with 12 bases separating them. Per germline, CDR1 SGHNT and CDR2 YYREEE (reference sequence). CDR3 length: 16 residues. The CDR3 loop is CASSLERSAGTDTQYF. CDR3 bases: TGTGCCAGCAGCTTGGAGAGGTCAGCCGGCACAGATACGCAGTATTTT. Complete variable domain (other parts from reference TRBV5-4 and TRBJ2-3): ETGVTQSPTHLIKTRGQQVTLRCSSQSGHNTVSWYQQALGQGPQFIFQYYREEENGRGNFPPRFSGLQFPNYSSELNVNALELDDSALYLCASSLERSAGTDTQYFGPGTRLTVL.

This chain joins TRBV6-4 and TRBJ2-1, with 9 nucleotides matching TRBD2. CDR3 length: 17 residues. Trimming at V came to 4 bases and at J to 4 bases, leaving 11 bases not matched to a gene. Germline V CDR1 and CDR2: MRHNA, SNTAGT. CDR3 nucleotides: TGTGCCAGCAGTGCTTACTCAACTAGCGGGCCTTACAATGAGCAGTTCTTC. Residues: CASSAYSTSGPYNEQFF.

The chain uses TRBV2 and TRBJ1-5; D possibly corresponds to TRBD1 (5 bases). The V and J ends lost 1 base and 9 bases respectively, with 22 bases between them. The CDR3 sequence is 17 residues long. The V gene's germline CDR1 is SNHLY and CDR2 FYNNEI. The CDR3 reads CASSEVLRGSRYSPQHF. The CDR3 DNA reads TGTGCCAGCAGTGAAGTGTTAAGGGGTTCCCGGTATTCGCCCCAGCATTTT.

The V gene is TRBV19, the J gene TRBJ2-7; 12 nucleotides line up with TRBD2. CDR3 size: 15 residues. After removal of 4 bases from V and 0 bases from J, the junction contained 1 base not matched to a gene. Germline V gene lookup returns CDR1 LNHDA and CDR2 SQIVND (reference sequence). CDR3: CASSRLAGDSYEQYF. The CDR3 nucleotides read TGTGCCAGTAGTAGACTAGCGGGGGACTCCTACGAGCAGTACTTC.

The V call is TRBV9, the J call TRBJ2-7, with TRBD2 matching 9 bases. The CDR3 sequence is 14 residues long. Germline V gene lookup returns CDR1 SGDLS and CDR2 YYNGEE. V gave up 4 bases and J gave up 6 bases; unmatched junction bases: 8. Written as DNA, the CDR3 is TGTGCCAGCAGCACGTTAGCGGGAGCGGTCGAGCAGTACTTC. Encoded protein: CASSTLAGAVEQYF.

The chain links TRBV29-1 to TRBJ2-1; 9 bases are shared with TRBD2. The ends lost 7 bases at V and 4 bases at J; junction bases unmatched: 8. Per germline, CDR1 SQVTM and CDR2 ANQGSEA. This CDR3 spans 14 amino acids. CDR3 sequence reads: CSGISGGDYNEQFF. The CDR3, as DNA: TGCAGCGGGATTAGCGGGGGAGATTACAATGAGCAGTTCTTC.

The rearrangement joins TRBV6-1 to TRBJ1-1; TRBD1 agrees at 7 bases. Germline assignment: CDR1 MNHNS and CDR2 SASEGT. CDR3 length: 14 residues. The trim removed 5 bases at V and 3 bases at J, leaving 6 bases unmatched. The CDR3 DNA reads as TGTGCCAGCAGTACTCGGACAGGCTACACTGAAGCTTTCTTT. It specifies CASSTRTGYTEAFF.

The rearrangement uses TRBV30 and TRBJ1-1, with no clear D. V shed 8 bases and J shed 1 base, with 14 bases lying between them. The CDR3 covers 13 residues. The germline V gene encodes CDR1 GTSNPN and CDR2 SVGIG (reference sequence). The CDR3 nucleotides read TGTGCCGGGCTGTGGCAGCCGAACACTGAAGCTTTCTTT. Translation: CAGLWQPNTEAFF.

A note on this clone: Additional DNA sequences in this sample encode the identical CDR3. The chain has TRBV13 and TRBJ1-1; D is ambiguous. The CDR3 contains 12 residues. V lost 4 bases, J lost 5 bases, and 8 bases lay in between. CDR1 and CDR2 from the germline V gene are PRHDT and FYEKMQ (reference sequence). Here the CDR3 DNA reads TGTGCCAGCAGCTCGGGGAGGACTGAAGCTTTCTTT. It translates to CASSSGRTEAFF.

The chain recombines TRBV29-1 with TRBJ2-1; 14 bases are shared with TRBD2. The germline gives CDR1 SQVTM, CDR2 ANQGSEA. V dropped 5 bases and J dropped 9; count of bases not matched to a gene: 18. The CDR3 length is 18 residues. The CDR3 region has the DNA TGCAGCGTTAAGGCGACTAGCGGGGGGGCAGGAGGGGGCGCTGAGCAGTTCTTC. Its translation: CSVKATSGGAGGGAEQFF.

The chain combines TRBV19 with TRBJ1-2, with D tentatively TRBD1 (6 bases). The CDR3 is 15 residues long. CDR1 is LNHDA, CDR2 SQIVND, per germline (reference sequence). Trimming shortened V by 8 bases and J by 6 bases, and 22 bases separated the two germline ends. The CDR3 is CASGLLTWTDHGYTF. The CDR3 DNA sequence: TGTGCCAGTGGATTATTAACATGGACAGACCATGGCTACACCTTC. The variable domain in full, with the rest retrieved from reference TRBV19 and TRBJ1-2, is DGGITQSPKYLFRKEGQNVTLSCEQNLNHDAMYWYRQDPGQGLRLIYYSQIVNDFQKGDIAEGYSVSREKKESFPLTVTSAQKNPTAFYLCASGLLTWTDHGYTFGSGTRLTVV.

The chain combines TRBV4-1 with TRBJ1-2; D remains ambiguous. V shed 0 bases and J shed 5 bases, with 13 bases lying between them. This CDR3 region has 15 residues. Germline loops: CDR1 MGHRA, CDR2 YSYEKL. CDR3 nucleotide sequence: TGCGCCAGCAGCCAAGAAGGCCCCTCGGGTTATGGCTACACCTTC. Protein: CASSQEGPSGYGYTF.

The chain uses TRBV27 and TRBJ2-1; 9 bases fit TRBD1. This CDR3 has 14 amino acids. The trim removed 7 bases at V and 8 bases at J, leaving 9 bases unmatched. Germline CDR1 and CDR2: MNHEY and SMNVEV (reference sequence). CDR3 amino acids: CASTSGTGIHEQFF. In DNA form, the CDR3 reads TGTGCCAGCACCTCCGGGACAGGGATACATGAGCAGTTCTTC.

The V gene is TRBV6-5, the J gene TRBJ2-2, with D perhaps TRBD1 (6 bases). V lost 0 bases to trimming and J lost 1 base, with 6 bases between them. The CDR3 contains 15 residues. In germline, CDR1 is MNHEY, CDR2 SVGAGI. CDR3 DNA sequence: TGTGCCAGCAGTTACTCGGGACAGAACACCGGGGAGCTGTTTTTT. This codes for CASSYSGQNTGELFF.

The rearrangement links TRBV12-2 to TRBJ2-1; TRBD1, the table's D call, was not compared with the DNA. TRBV12-2 is shown as a pseudogene. The CDR3 contains 19 residues. In DNA, the CDR3 is TGTGCAAGTCGCTTAGGTGTTTTTACAGGACAGGGGGTCTCCAATGAGCAGTTCTTC. Translation gives CASRLGVFTGQGVSNEQFF.

The J gene is TRBJ2-7, the V gene TRBV5-1; weak D call: TRBD1 (6 bases). CDR3 size: 12 residues. Germline values: CDR1 SGHRS, CDR2 YFSETQ. With 0 bases removed from V and 6 bases from J, the gap between germline ends came to 7 bases. Written as DNA, the CDR3 is TGCGCCAGCAGCTTGGGGGGGCCCGAGCAGTACTTC. This encodes CASSLGGPEQYF.

The V and J genes are TRBV6-5 and TRBJ1-3, with D hard to call. Trimming removed 2 bases at V and 2 bases at J, with 13 bases between. CDR1 is MNHEY, CDR2 SVGAGI, per germline. The CDR3 is made up of 16 amino acids. CDR3 in amino acids: CASSYGSGEAGNTIYF. In DNA, the CDR3 is TGTGCCAGCAGTTACGGCTCGGGAGAAGCTGGAAACACCATATATTTT.

This sequence joins TRBV14 and TRBJ2-1; 10 bases line up with TRBD2. The CDR3 is 15 amino acids. Germline-derived CDR1 and CDR2 are SGHDN and FVKESK. Trimming cost V 4 bases and J 4 bases; bases outside gene matches: 4. Written as DNA, the CDR3 is TGTGCCAGCAGCCCCAGCGGGGGGGTTTACAATGAGCAGTTCTTC. This codes for CASSPSGGVYNEQFF.

This rearrangement joins TRBV5-1 to TRBJ2-1, with TRBD2 matching over 11 bases. CDR1 and CDR2 (germline): SGHRS, YFSETQ. The CDR3 has 16 amino acids. V trimming: 6 bases; J trimming: 8 bases; junction bases outside the gene matches: 13. The CDR3 region has the DNA TGCGCCAGCAACAAACTAGCGGGAGCGCTTTACGATGAGCAGTTCTTC. Its protein product is CASNKLAGALYDEQFF.

This clone was observed a few times. In DNA form, the CDR3 reads TGTGCCAGTAGTCAGAGGACAGGGCTGAACACTGAAGCTTTCTTT. Translating gives CASSQRTGLNTEAFF. The chain employs TRBV19 and TRBJ1-1; the match to TRBD1 covers 8 bases. CDR1 is LNHDA and CDR2 is SQIVND in the germline V gene (reference sequence). With V trimmed by 5 bases and J by 0 bases, 5 bases remained unmatched. CDR3 length: 15 amino acids.